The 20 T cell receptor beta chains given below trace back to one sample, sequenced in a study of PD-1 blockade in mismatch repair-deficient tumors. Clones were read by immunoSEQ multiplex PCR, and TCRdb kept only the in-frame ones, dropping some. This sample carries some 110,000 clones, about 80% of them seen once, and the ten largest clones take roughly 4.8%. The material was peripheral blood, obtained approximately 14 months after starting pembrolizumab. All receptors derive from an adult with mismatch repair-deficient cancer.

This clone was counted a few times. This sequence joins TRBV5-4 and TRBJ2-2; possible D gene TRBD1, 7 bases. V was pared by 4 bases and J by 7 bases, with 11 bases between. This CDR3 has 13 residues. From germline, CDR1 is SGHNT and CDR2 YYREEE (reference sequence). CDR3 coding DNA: TGTGCCAGCAGCCCAGGGGGGCGCGGGGAGCTGTTTTTT. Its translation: CASSPGGRGELFF.

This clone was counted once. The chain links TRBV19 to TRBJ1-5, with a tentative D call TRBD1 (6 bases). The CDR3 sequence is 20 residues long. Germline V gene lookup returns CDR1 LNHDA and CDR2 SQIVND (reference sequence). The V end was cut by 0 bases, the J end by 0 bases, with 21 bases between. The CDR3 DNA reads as TGTGCCAGTAGTATAGATTGGACAGCCAAAGGTTATTTTAGCAATCAGCCCCAGCATTTT. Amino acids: CASSIDWTAKGYFSNQPQHF.

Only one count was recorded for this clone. This CDR3 reads CASSEGMWGGTEAFF. In DNA, the CDR3 is TGTGCCAGCAGTGAGGGTATGTGGGGTGGGACTGAAGCTTTCTTT. The chain employs TRBV2 and TRBJ1-1; no reliable D call. Germline assignment: CDR1 SNHLY and CDR2 FYNNEI. This CDR3 has 15 amino acids. V lost 3 bases and J 5 bases, leaving 16 bases between the germline ends.

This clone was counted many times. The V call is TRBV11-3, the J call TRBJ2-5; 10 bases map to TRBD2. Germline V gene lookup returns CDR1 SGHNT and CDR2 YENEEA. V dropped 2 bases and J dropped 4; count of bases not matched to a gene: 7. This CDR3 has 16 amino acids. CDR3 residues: CASSLRSSGSTETQYF. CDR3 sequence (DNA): TGTGCCAGCAGCTTAAGGTCTAGCGGGAGTACAGAGACCCAGTACTTC.

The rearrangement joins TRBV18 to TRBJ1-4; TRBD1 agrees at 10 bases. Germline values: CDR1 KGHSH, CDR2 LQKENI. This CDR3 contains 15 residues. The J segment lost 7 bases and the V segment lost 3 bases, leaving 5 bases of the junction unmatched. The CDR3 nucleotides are TGTGCCAGCTCACCGACAGGGGGCGGGAGTGAAAAACTGTTTTTT. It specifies CASSPTGGGSEKLFF.

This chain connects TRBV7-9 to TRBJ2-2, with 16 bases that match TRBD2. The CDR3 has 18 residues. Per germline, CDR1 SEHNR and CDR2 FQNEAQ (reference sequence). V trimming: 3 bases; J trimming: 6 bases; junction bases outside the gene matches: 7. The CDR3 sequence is CASSFGTSGRAKAGELFF. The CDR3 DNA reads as TGTGCCAGCAGCTTCGGGACTAGCGGGAGGGCCAAAGCCGGGGAGCTGTTTTTT.

The CDR3 spells CASSVSGGTQETQYF. DNA of the CDR3: TGTGCCAGCAGCGTGTCCGGGGGGACCCAAGAGACCCAGTACTTC. This sequence joins TRBV9 and TRBJ2-5, with 7 bases aligning to TRBD2. CDR3 length: 15 amino acids. V dropped 2 bases and J dropped 1; count of bases not matched to a gene: 5. CDR1 SGDLS and CDR2 YYNGEE come from the germline V gene.

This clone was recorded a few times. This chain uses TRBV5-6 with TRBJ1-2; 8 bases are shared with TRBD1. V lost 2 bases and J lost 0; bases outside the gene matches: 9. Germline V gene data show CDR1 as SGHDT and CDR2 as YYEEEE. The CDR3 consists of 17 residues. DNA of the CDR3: TGTGCCAGCAGCTTCGGACAGGGATATCAAGCTAACTATGGCTACACCTTC. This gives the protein CASSFGQGYQANYGYTF.

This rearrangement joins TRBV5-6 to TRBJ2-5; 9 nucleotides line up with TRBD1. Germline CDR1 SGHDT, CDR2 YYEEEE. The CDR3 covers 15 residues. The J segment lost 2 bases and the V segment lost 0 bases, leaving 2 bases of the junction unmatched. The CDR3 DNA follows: TGTGCCAGCAGCTTGGGCGGGACAGGGCAAGAGACCCAGTACTTC. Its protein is CASSLGGTGQETQYF.

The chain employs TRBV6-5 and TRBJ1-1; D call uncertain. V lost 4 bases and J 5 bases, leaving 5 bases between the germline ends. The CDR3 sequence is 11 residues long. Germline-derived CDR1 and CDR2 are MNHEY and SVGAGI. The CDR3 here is CASSSGTEAFF. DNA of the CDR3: TGTGCCAGCAGTTCGGGAACTGAAGCTTTCTTT.

The CDR3 bases are TGTGCCAGCAGTGCGGGGTTTGCGGGAGAGACCCAGTACTTC. Its translation: CASSAGFAGETQYF. The V gene is TRBV6-1, the J gene TRBJ2-5; D is possibly TRBD2 (5 bases). Per the germline V gene, CDR1 is MNHNS and CDR2 is SASEGT. The V and J ends lost 4 bases and 4 bases respectively, with 13 bases between them. The CDR3 covers 14 residues.

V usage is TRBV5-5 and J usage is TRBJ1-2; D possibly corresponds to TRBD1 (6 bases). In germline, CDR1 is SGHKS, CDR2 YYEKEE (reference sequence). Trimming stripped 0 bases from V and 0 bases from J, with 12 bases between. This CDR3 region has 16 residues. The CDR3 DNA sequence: TGTGCCAGCAGCTTGGACCCTGGGGGCCCTAACTATGGCTACACCTTC. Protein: CASSLDPGGPNYGYTF.

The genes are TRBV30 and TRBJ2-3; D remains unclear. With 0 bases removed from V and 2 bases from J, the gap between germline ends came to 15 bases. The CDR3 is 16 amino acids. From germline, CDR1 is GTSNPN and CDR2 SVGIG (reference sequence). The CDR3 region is CAWSVSVTVATDTQYF. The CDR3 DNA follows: TGTGCCTGGAGTGTAAGTGTCACGGTAGCCACAGATACGCAGTATTTT.

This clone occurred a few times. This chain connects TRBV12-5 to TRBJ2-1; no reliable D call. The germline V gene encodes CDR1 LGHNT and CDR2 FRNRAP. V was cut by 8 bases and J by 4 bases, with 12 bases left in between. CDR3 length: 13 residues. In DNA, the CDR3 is TGTGCTAGTTCGGGTCCCGATTACAATGAGCAGTTCTTC. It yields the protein CASSGPDYNEQFF.

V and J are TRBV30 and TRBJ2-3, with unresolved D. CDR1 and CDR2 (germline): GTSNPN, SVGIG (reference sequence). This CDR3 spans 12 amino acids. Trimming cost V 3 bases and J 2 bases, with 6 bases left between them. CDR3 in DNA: TGTGCCTGGAGCGATCTCACAGATACGCAGTATTTT. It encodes CAWSDLTDTQYF.

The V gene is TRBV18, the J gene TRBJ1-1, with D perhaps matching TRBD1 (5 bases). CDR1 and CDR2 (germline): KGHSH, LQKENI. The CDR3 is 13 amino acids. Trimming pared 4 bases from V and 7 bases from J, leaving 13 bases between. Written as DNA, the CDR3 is TGTGCCAGCTCACAGTCCAGGGTCATTGAAGCTTTCTTT. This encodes CASSQSRVIEAFF.

The chain's CDR3 is CASSLTREETQYF. CDR3 nucleotides: TGTGCCAGCAGCTTAACGAGAGAAGAGACCCAGTACTTC. The chain couples TRBV7-2 to TRBJ2-5, with D hard to call. CDR1 and CDR2 from the germline V gene are SGHTA and FQGNSA. CDR3 size: 13 residues. V lost 2 bases and J 3 bases, leaving 7 bases between the germline ends.

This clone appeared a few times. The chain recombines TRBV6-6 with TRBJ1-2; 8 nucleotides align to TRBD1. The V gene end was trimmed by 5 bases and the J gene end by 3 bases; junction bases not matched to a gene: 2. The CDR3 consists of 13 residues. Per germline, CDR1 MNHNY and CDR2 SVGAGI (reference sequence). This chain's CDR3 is CASSQGADYGYTF. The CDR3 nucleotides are TGTGCCAGCAGTCAGGGGGCCGACTATGGCTACACCTTC.

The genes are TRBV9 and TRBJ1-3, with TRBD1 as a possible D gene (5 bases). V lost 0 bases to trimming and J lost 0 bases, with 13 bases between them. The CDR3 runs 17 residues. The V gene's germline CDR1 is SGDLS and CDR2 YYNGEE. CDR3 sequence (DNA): TGTGCCAGCAGCGTAGAAGGATTGGGACTCTCTGGAAACACCATATATTTT. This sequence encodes CASSVEGLGLSGNTIYF.

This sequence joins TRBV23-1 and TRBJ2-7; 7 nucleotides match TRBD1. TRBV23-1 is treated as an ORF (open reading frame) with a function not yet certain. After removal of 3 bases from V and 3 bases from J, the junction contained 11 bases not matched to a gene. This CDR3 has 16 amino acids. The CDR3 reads CASSQSATGFNYEQYF. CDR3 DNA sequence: TGCGCCAGCAGTCAGTCCGCGACAGGGTTTAACTACGAGCAGTACTTC.